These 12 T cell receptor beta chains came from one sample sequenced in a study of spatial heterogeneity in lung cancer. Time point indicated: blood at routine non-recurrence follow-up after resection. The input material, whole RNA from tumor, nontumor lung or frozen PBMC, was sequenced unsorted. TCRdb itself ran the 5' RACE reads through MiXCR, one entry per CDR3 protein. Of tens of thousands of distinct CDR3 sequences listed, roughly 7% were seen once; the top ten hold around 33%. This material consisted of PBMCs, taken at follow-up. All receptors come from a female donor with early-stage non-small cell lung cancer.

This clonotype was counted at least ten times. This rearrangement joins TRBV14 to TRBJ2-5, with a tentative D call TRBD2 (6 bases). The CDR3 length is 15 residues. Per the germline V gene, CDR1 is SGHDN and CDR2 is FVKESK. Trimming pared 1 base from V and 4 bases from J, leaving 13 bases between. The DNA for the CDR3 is TGTGCCAGCAGCCAAGGGACTATCCTCGGAGAGACCCAGTACTTC. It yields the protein CASSQGTILGETQYF.

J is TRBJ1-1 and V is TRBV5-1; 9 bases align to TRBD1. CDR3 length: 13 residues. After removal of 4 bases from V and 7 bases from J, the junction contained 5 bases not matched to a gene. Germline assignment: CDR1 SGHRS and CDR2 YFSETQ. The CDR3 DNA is TGCGCCAGCAGCAAGGGACAGGGCTTTGAAGCTTTCTTT. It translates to CASSKGQGFEAFF. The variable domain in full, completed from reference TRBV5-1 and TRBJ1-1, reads KAGVTQTPRYLIKTRGQQVTLSCSPISGHRSVSWYQQTPGQGLQFLFEYFSETQRNKGNFPGRFSGRQFSNSRSEMNVSTLELGDSALYLCASSKGQGFEAFFGQGTRLTVV.

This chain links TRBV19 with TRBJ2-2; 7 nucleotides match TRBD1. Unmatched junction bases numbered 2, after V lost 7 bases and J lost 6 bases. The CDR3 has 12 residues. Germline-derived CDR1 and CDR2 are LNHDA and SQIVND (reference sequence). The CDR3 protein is CASTQGAGELFF. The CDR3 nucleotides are TGTGCCAGTACTCAGGGGGCCGGGGAGCTGTTTTTT.

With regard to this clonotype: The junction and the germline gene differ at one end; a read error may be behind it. CDR3 region: CASRVGTGNTGELFF. DNA for the CDR3: TGTGCCAGCAGGGTAGGGACGGGAAACACCGGGGAGCTGTTTTTT. The rearrangement links TRBV9 to TRBJ2-2, with D perhaps TRBD1 or TRBD2 (5 bases each). This CDR3 spans 15 amino acids. Germline V gene data show CDR1 as SGDLS and CDR2 as YYNGEE.

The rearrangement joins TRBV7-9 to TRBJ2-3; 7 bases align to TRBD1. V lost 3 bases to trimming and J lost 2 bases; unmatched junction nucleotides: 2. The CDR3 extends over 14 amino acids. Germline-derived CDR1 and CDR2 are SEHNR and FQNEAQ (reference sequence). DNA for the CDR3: TGTGCCAGCAGCTTCGGACAGGCCACAGATACGCAGTATTTT. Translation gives CASSFGQATDTQYF.

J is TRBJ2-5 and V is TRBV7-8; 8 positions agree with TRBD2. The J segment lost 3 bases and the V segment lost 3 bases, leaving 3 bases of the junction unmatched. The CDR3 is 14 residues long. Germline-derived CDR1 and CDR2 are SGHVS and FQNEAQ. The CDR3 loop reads CASSFTSGEETQYF. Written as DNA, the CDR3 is TGTGCCAGCAGCTTTACTAGCGGAGAAGAGACCCAGTACTTC.

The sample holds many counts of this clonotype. As DNA, the CDR3 is TGCAGTGCTAGTCTACCGGGAGCTAACTATGGCTACACCTTC. Its translation is CSASLPGANYGYTF. The chain is built from TRBV20-1 and TRBJ1-2, with D unresolved. Germline loops: CDR1 DFQATT, CDR2 SNEGSKA (reference sequence). This CDR3 contains 14 residues. V was pared by 3 bases and J by 0 bases, with 11 bases between.

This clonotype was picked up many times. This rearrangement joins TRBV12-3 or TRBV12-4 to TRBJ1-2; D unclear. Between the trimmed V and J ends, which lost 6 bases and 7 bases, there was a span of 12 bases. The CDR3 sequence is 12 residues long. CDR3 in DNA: TGTGCCAGCAGCGATAGGCGAGGTGGCTACACCTTC. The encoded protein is CASSDRRGGYTF.

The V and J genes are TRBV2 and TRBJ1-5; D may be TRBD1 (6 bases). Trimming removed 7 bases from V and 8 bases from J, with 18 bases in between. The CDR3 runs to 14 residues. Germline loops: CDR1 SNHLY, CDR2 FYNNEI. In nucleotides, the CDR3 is TGTGCCAGCAATCAGGAGGGGGGAGGGAAGCCCCAGCATTTT. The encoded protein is CASNQEGGGKPQHF. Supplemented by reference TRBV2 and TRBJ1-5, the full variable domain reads EPEVTQTPSHQVTQMGQEVILRCVPISNHLYFYWYRQILGQKVEFLVSFYNNEISEKSEIFDDQFSVERPDGSNFTLKIRSTKLEDSAMYFCASNQEGGGKPQHFGDGTRLSIL.

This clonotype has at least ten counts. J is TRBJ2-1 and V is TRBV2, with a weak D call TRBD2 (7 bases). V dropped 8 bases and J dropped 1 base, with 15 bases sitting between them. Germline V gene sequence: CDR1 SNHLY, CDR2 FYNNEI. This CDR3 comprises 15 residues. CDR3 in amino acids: CASRPEGGSYNEQFF. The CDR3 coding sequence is TGTGCCAGCCGCCCGGAGGGGGGGTCCTACAATGAGCAGTTCTTC.

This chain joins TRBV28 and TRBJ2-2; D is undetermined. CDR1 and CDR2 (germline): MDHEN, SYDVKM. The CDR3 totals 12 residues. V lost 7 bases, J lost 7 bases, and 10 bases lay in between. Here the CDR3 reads CASTWNGGELFF. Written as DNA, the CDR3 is TGTGCCAGCACTTGGAATGGCGGGGAGCTGTTTTTT.

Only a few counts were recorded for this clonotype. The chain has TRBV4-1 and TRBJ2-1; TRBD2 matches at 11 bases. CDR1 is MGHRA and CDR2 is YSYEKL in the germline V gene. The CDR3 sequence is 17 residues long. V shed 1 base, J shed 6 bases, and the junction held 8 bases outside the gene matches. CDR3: CASSQVHSGGAPNEQFF. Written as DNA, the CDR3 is TGCGCCAGCAGCCAAGTTCATAGCGGGGGGGCCCCCAATGAGCAGTTCTTC.